The source of this T cell receptor beta chain is a study of identical twins. General study findings and limits: The study drew conclusions from cross-sectional statistical analysis, not from following the same donors. Abundant beta clonotypes from cord blood bore fewer insertions; memory repertoires lacked this pattern. It was possible that invariant MAIT and iNKT cells partly confounded the zero-insertion analyses.

V lost 6 bases and J lost 7; bases outside the gene matches: 8. This CDR3 spans 14 amino acids. Template switching (which added a universal primer site) was used, and cDNA carried unique molecular identifiers. Each CDR3 protein gets one entry after TCRdb re-called the 5' RACE reads with MiXCR. The sample has approximately 94,000 distinct CDR3 sequences, 5.5% to 7% seen once. This clonotype was recorded many times. Its matching antigen is unknown. The sample consisted of memory T cells sorted from blood. The receptor was derived from a woman in her fifties or sixties in good health. V gene TRBV12-3 or TRBV12-4 combines with J gene TRBJ1-2, with 10 nucleotides matching TRBD1. CDR3 residues: CASSRQGALIGYTF. Here the CDR3 DNA reads TGTGCCAGCAGCAGACAGGGGGCATTGATTGGCTACACCTTC.